This T cell receptor beta chain was found in a study of blood T cell repertoires in COVID-19. As for the study in general: Nucleic acid was either cDNA or gDNA, and it came from T cells, B-cell-depleted T cells, or PBMCs.

This clone occurred a few times. As handled by the study authors: Researchers report that nucleated cell counts were estimated from reference gene primer amplification. The table came from immunoSEQ multiplex PCR; TCRdb's copy has only in-frame clones and leaves some out. V and J calls and clone size are given by that table; D and trimming were obtained from the DNA. This sample has some 16,000 clones, with roughly 87% found just once. CDR1 WNHNN and CDR2 SYGVQD come from the germline V gene (reference sequence). This CDR3 region has 13 residues. V was clipped by 4 bases and J by 2 bases, with 9 bases between them.

The V and J genes are TRBV10-1 and TRBJ2-7; D is perhaps TRBD1 (6 bases). This sequence was found in a man aged 80 or over with acute or convalescent COVID-19. Sequencing used peripheral blood. CDR3 coding DNA: TGCGCCAGCAGTGCAGGACAGACCTACGAGCAGTACTTC. This gives the protein CASSAGQTYEQYF.